This T cell receptor beta chain came from a study of PD-1 blockade in classical Hodgkin lymphoma. Study results and caveats: Still unresolved is the cause of the repertoire differences, which may be disease activity or prior therapy. Relapsed/refractory patients reportedly had lower baseline diversity than newly diagnosed patients. The CD4+ diversity rise by C4D1 was clearest in complete responders.

To note about this clone: Its cognate antigen is unknown.

V was pared by 0 bases and J by 6 bases, with 1 base between. This CDR3 comprises 12 residues. Germline V lookup: CDR1 SGHDT, CDR2 YYEEEE. Using immunoSEQ multiplex PCR, the repertoire was profiled, and TCRdb retains in-frame clones only, with some absent. The sample comprises under 40,000 clones, 77% of which are singletons, and 9.8% rests with the top ten. Time point specified: cycle 4 day 1 (C4D1), after five to seven weeks of nivolumab. After autologous stem cell transplantation all patients relapsed, and prior brentuximab vedotin exposure differed between cohorts. Classifying best responses yielded complete response, partial response or progressive disease.

J is TRBJ1-6 and V is TRBV5-6; D gene uncertain. The TCR comes from a human donor with classical Hodgkin lymphoma. Sequenced material: peripheral blood mononuclear cells (PBMCs), taken before the fourth cycle of nivolumab. CDR3 DNA: TGTGCCAGCAGCTTGGGTAATTCACCCCTCCACTTT. Encoded protein: CASSLGNSPLHF.